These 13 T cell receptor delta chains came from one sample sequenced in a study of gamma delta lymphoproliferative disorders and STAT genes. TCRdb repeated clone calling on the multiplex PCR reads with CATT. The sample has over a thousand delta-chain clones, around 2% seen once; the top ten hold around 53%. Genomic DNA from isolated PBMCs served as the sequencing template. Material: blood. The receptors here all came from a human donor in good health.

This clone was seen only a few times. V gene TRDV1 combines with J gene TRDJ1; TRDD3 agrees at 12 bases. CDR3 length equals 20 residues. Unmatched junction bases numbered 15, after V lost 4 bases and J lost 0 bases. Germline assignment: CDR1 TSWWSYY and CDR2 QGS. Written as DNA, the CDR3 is TGTGCTCTTGGGGCCCTTCCCGTTACTGGGGGATACCCTCACACCGATAAACTCATCTTT. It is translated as CALGALPVTGGYPHTDKLIF.

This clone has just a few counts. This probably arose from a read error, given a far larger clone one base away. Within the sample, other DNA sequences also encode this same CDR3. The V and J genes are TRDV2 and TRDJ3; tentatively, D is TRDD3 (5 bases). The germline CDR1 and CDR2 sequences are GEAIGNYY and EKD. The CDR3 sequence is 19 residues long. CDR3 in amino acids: CACDLLVEGDSWDTRQMFF. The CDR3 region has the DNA TGTGCCTGTGACTTGCTGGTCGAAGGGGACTCCTGGGACACCCGGCAGATGTTTTTC.

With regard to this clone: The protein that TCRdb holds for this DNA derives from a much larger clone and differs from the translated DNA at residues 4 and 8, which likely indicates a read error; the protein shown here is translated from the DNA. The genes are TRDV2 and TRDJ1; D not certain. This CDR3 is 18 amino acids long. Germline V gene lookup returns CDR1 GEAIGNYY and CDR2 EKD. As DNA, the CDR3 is TGTGCCTGTGGCACCGTCCAGCTTAGCCGGTCTTACACCGATAAACTCATCTTT. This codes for CACGTVQLSRSYTDKLIF.

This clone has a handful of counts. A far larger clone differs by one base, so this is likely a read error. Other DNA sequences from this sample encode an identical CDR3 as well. The CDR3 region is CACDALGDGTDKLIF. CDR3 DNA sequence: TGTGCCTGTGATGCCCTGGGGGATGGCACCGATAAACTCATCTTT. The chain combines TRDV2 with TRDJ1; TRDD3 matches 9 bases. Unmatched junction bases numbered 6, after V lost 4 bases and J lost 1 base. This CDR3 has 15 amino acids. Germline CDR1 reads GEAIGNYY; CDR2 reads EKD.

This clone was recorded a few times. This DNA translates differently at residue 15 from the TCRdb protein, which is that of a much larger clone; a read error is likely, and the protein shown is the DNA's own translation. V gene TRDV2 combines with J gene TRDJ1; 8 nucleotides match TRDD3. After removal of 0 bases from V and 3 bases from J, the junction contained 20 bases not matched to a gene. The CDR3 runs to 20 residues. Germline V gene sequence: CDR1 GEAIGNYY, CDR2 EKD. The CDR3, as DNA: TGTGCCTGTGACACCGTCCTCAGTACTGGGGGTCCTAGGTACGCCGATAAACTCATCTTT. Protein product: CACDTVLSTGGPRYADKLIF.

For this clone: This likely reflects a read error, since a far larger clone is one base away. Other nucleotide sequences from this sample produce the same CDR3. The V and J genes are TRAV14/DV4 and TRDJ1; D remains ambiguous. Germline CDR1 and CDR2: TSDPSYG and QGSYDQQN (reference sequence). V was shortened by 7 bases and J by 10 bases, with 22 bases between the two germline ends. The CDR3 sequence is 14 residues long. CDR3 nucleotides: TGTGCAATGATAAGCTTTAAGCGGTTCATAGCACTCATCTTT. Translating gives CAMISFKRFIALIF.

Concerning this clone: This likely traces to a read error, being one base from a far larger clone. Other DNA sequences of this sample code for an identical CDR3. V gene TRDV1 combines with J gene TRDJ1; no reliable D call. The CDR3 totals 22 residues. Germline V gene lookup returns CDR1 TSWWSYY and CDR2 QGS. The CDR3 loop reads CALGALPRSSPRVTVYTDKLIF. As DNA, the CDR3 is TGTGCTCTTGGGGCACTGCCTCGTTCGTCTCCCCGGGTGACTGTGTACACCGATAAACTCATTTTT.

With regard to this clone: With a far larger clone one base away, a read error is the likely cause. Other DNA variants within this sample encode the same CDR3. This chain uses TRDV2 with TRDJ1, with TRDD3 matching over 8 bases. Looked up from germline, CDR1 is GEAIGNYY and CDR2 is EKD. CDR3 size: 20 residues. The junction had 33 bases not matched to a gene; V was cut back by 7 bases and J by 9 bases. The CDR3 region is CACDLLSPTALGDPQGQLIF. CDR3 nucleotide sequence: TGTGCCTGCGATCTTCTTTCCCCTACTGCTCTGGGGGACCCTCAGGGCCAACTCATCTTT.

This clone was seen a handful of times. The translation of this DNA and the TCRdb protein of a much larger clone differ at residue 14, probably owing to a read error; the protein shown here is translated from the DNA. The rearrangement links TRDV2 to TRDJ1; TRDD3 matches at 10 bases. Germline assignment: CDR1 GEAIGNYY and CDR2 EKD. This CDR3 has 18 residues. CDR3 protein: CACDTVALGDAFTNKLIF. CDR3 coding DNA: TGTGCCTGTGACACCGTGGCACTGGGGGATGCTTTCACCAATAAACTCATCTTT.

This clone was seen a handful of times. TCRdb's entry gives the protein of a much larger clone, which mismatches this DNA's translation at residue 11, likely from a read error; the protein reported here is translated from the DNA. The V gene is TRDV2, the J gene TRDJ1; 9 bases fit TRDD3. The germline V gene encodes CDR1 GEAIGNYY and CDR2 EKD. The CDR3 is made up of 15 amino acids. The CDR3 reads CACDALGDGTGKLIF. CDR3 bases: TGTGCCTGTGACGCCCTGGGGGATGGCACCGGTAAACTCATCTTT.

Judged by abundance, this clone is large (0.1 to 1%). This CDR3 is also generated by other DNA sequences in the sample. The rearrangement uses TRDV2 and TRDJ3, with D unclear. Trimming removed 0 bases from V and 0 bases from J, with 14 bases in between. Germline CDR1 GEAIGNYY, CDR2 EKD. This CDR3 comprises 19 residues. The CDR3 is CACDTVRESSSWDTRQMFF. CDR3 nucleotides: TGTGCCTGTGACACCGTCCGGGAATCCAGCTCCTGGGACACCCGACAGATGTTTTTC.

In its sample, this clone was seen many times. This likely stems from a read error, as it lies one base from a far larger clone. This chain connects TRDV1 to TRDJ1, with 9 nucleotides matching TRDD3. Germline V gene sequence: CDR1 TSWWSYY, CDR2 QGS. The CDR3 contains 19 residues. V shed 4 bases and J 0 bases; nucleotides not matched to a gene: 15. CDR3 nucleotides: TGTGCTCTTGGGGCCCCTCCCGTTACTGGGGGACACTACACCGATAAACTCATCTTT. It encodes CALGAPPVTGGHYTDKLIF.

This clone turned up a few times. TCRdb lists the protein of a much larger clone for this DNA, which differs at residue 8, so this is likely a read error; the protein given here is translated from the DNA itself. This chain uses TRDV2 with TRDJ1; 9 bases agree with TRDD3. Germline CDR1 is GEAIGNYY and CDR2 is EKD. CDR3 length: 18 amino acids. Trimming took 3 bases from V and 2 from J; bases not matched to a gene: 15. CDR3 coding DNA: TGTGCCTGTGACCCCGCAGGTTGTACTGGGGGAGAGACCGATAAACTCATCTTT. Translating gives CACDPAGCTGGETDKLIF.